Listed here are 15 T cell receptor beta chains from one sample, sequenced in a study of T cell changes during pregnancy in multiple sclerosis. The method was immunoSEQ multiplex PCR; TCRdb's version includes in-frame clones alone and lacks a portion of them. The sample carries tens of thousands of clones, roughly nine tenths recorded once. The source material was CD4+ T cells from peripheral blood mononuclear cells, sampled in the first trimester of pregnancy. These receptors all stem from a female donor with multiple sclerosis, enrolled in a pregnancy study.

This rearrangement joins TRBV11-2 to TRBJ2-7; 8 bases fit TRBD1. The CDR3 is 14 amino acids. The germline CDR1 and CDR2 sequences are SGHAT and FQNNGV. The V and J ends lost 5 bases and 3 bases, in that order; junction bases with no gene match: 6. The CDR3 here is CASSHTGGRYEQYF. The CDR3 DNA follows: TGTGCCAGCAGCCACACAGGGGGTCGCTACGAGCAGTACTTC.

CDR3 nucleotide sequence: TGTGCCAGCAGCAGAGGGGGGGAAAGGGAGACCCAGTACTTC. Its protein product is CASSRGGERETQYF. The chain has TRBV7-6 and TRBJ2-5, with a weak D call TRBD2 (7 bases). This CDR3 contains 14 residues. Trimming stripped 5 bases from V and 5 bases from J, with 15 bases between. Germline CDR1 is SGHVS and CDR2 is FNYEAQ.

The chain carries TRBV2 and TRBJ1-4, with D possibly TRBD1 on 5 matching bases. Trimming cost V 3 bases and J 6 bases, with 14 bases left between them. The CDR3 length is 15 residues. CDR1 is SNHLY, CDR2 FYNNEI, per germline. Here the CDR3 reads CASSDRGRVDEKLFF. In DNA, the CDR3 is TGTGCCAGCAGTGATAGGGGAAGGGTTGATGAAAAACTGTTTTTT. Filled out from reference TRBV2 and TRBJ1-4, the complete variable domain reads EPEVTQTPSHQVTQMGQEVILRCVPISNHLYFYWYRQILGQKVEFLVSFYNNEISEKSEIFDDQFSVERPDGSNFTLKIRSTKLEDSAMYFCASSDRGRVDEKLFFGSGTQLSVL.

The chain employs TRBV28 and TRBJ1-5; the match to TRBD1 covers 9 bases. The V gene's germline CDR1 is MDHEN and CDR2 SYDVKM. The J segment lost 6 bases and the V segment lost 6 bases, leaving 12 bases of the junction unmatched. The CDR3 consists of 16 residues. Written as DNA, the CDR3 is TGTGCCAGCAGCCAACTAGGGACAGGGAATGGTCAGCCCCAGCATTTT. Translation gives CASSQLGTGNGQPQHF.

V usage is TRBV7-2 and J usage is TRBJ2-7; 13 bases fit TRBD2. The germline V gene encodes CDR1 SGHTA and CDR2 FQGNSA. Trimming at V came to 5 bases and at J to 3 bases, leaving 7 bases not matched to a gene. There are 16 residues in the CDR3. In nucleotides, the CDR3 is TGTGCCAGCAGCCCCCCGGGACTAGCGGGGTACTACGAGCAGTACTTC. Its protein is CASSPPGLAGYYEQYF.

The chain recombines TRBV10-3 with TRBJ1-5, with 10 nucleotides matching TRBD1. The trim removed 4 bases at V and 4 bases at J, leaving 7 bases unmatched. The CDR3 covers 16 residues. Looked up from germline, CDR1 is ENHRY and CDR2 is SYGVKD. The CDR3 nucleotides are TGTGCCATCAGTGGATTCGGGGGACAGGGGAATCAGCCCCAGCATTTT. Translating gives CAISGFGGQGNQPQHF.

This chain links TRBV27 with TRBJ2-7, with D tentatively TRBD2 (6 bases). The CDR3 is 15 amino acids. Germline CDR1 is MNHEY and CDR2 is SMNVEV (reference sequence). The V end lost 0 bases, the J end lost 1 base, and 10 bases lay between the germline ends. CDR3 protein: CASSLSVRGSYEQYF. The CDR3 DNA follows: TGTGCCAGCAGTTTATCGGTGCGGGGATCCTACGAGCAGTACTTC.

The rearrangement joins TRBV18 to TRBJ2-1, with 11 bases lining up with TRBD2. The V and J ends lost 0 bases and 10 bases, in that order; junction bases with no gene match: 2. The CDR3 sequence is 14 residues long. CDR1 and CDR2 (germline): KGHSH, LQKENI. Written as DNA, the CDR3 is TGTGCCAGCTCACCACCCCTAGCGGGGGGAGAGCAGTTCTTC. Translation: CASSPPLAGGEQFF.

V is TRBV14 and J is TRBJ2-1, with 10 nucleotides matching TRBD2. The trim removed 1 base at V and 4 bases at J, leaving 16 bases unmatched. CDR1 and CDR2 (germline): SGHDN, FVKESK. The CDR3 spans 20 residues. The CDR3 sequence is CASSQAGTSAYQGGYNEQFF. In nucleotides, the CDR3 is TGTGCCAGCAGCCAAGCCGGGACTAGCGCTTATCAGGGTGGATACAATGAGCAGTTCTTC.

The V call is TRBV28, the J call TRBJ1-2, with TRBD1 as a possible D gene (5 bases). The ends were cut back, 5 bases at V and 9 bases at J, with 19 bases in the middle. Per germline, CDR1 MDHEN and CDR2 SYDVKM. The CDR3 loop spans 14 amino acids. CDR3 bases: TGTGCCAGCAGTCTACCCTGGGCAGGGATTAGCTACACCTTC. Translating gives CASSLPWAGISYTF.

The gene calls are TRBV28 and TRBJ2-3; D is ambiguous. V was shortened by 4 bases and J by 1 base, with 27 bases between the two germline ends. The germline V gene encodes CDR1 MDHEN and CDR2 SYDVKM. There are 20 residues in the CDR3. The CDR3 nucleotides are TGTGCCAGCAGTTCTTTTCGAGGTTCGGCCAACCCAAAAGGCACAGATACGCAGTATTTT. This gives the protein CASSSFRGSANPKGTDTQYF.

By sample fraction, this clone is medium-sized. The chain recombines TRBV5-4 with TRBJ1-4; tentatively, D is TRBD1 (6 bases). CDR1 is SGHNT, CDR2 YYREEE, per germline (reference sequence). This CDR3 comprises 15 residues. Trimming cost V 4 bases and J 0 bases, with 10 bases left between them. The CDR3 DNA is TGTGCCAGCAGCCGGACAGTCTCAACTAATGAAAAACTGTTTTTT. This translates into CASSRTVSTNEKLFF.

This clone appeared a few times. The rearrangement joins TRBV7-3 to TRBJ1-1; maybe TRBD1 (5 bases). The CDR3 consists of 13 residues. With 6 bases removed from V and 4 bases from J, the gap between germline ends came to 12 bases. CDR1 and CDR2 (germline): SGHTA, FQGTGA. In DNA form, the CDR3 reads TGTGCCAGCAGGCCGGGGGGTTCCACTGAAGCTTTCTTT. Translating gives CASRPGGSTEAFF.

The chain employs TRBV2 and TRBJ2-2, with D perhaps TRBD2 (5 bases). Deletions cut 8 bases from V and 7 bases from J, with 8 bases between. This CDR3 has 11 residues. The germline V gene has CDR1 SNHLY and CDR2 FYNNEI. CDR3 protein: CASAGDGELFF. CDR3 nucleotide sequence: TGTGCCAGCGCCGGGGACGGGGAGCTGTTTTTT.

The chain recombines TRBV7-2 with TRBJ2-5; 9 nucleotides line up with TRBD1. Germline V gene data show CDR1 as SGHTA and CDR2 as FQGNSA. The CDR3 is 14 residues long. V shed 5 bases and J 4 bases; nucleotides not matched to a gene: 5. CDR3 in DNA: TGTGCCAGCAGCCCGCAGACAGGGGGAGAGACCCAGTACTTC. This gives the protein CASSPQTGGETQYF.